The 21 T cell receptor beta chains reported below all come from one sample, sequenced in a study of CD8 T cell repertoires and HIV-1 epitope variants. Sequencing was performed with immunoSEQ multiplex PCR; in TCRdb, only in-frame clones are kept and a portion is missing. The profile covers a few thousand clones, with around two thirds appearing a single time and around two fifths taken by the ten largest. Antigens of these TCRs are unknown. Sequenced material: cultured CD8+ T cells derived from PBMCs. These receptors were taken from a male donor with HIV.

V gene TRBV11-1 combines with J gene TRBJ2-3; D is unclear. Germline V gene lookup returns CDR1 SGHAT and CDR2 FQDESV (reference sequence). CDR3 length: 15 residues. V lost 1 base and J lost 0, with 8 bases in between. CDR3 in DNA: TGTGCCAGCAGCTTAGGGGCGGATAGCACAGATACGCAGTATTTT. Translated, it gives CASSLGADSTDTQYF.

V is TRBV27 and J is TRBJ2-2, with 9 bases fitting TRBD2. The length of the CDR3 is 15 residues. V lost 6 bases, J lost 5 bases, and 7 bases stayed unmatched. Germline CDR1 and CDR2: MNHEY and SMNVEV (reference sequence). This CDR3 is CASSDKAGGTGELFF. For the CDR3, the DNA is TGTGCCAGCAGCGACAAAGCGGGGGGAACCGGGGAGCTGTTTTTT.

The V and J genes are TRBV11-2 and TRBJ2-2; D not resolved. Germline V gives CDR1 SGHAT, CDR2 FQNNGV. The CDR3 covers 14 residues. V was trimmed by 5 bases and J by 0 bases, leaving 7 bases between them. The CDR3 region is CASSVTANTGELFF. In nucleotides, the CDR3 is TGTGCCAGCAGCGTAACAGCGAACACCGGGGAGCTGTTTTTT.

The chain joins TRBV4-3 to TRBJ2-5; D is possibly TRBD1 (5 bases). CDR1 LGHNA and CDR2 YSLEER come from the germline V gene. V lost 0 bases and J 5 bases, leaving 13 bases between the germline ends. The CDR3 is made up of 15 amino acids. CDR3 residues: CASSQEIGRDETQYF. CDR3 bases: TGCGCCAGCAGCCAAGAAATAGGCAGGGATGAGACCCAGTACTTC.

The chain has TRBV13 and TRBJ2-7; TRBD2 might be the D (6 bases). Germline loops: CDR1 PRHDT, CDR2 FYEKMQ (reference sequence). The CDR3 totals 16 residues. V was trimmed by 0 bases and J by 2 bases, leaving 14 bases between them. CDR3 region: CASSLGEGGLTYEQYF. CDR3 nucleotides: TGTGCCAGCAGCTTAGGGGAGGGCGGGTTGACCTACGAGCAGTACTTC.

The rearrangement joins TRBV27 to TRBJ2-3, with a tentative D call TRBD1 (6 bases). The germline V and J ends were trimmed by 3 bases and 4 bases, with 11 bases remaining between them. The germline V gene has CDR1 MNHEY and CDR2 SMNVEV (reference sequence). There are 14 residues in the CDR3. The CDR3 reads CASSFTGSSDTQYF. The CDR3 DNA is TGTGCCAGCAGTTTCACAGGGTCGTCAGATACGCAGTATTTT.

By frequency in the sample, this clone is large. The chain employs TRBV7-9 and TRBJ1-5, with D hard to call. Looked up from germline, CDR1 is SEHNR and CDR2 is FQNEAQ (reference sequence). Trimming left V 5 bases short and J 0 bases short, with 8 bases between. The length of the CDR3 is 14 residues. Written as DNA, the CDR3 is TGTGCCAGCAGCCCGAGCTATAGCAATCAGCCCCAGCATTTT. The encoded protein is CASSPSYSNQPQHF. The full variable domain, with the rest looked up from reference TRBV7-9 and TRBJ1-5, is DTGVSQNPRHKITKRGQNVTFRCDPISEHNRLYWYRQTLGQGPEFLTYFQNEAQLEKSRLLSDRFSAERPKGSFSTLEIQRTEQGDSAMYLCASSPSYSNQPQHFGDGTRLSIL.

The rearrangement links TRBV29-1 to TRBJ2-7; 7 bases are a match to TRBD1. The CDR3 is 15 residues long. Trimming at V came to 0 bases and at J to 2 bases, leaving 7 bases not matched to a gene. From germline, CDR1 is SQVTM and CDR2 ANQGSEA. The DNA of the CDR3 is TGCAGCGTTGAAGACCCTACAGGGGTAGCCTACGAGCAGTACTTC. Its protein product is CSVEDPTGVAYEQYF.

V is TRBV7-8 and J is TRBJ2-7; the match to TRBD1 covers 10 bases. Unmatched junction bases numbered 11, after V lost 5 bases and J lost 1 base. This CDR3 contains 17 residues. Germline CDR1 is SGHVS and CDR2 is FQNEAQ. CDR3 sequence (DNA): TGTGCCAGCAGCCCAGGGGACAGGGGCCTGATATCCTACGAGCAGTACTTC. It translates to CASSPGDRGLISYEQYF.

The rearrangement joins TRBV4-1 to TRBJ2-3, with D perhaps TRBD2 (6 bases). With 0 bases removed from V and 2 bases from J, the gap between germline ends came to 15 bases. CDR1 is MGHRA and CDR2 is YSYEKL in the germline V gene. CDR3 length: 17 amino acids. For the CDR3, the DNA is TGCGCCAGCAGCCAAGATCCCTGGGGACTCCCCACAGATACGCAGTATTTT. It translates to CASSQDPWGLPTDTQYF.

CDR3 nucleotides: TGTGCCAGCAGCCATGAATCACCAGGGGGCTCTGATTCACCCCTCCACTTT. Amino acid sequence: CASSHESPGGSDSPLHF. The chain has TRBV4-2 and TRBJ1-6; 8 bases align to TRBD1. V trimming: 3 bases; J trimming: 8 bases; junction bases outside the gene matches: 12. Germline V CDR1 and CDR2: LGHNA, YNFKEQ. The length of the CDR3 is 17 residues.

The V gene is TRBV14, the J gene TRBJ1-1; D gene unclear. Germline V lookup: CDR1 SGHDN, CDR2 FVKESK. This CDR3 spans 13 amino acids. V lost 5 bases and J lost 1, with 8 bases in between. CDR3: CASSFEENTEAFF. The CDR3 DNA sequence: TGTGCCAGCAGCTTCGAGGAGAACACTGAAGCTTTCTTT.

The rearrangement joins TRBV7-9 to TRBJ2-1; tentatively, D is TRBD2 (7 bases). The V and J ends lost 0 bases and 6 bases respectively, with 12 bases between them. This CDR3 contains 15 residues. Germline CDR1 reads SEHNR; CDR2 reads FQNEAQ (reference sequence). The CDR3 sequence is CASSLAGGPGNEQFF. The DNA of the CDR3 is TGTGCCAGCAGCTTAGCGGGGGGGCCAGGCAATGAGCAGTTCTTC.

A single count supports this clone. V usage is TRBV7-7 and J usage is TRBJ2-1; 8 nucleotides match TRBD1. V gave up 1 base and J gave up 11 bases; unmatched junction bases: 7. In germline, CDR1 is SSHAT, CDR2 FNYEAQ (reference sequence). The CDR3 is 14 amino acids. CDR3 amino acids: CASSLDLDREKQFF. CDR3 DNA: TGTGCCAGCAGCTTAGATCTGGACAGGGAAAAGCAGTTCTTC.

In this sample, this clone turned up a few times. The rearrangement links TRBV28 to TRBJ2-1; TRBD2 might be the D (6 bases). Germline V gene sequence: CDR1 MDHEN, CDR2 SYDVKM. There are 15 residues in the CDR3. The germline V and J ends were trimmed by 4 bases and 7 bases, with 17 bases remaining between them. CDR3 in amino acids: CASSYRDLGLNEQFF. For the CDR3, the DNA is TGTGCCAGCAGTTATCGGGACTTGGGATTAAATGAGCAGTTCTTC.

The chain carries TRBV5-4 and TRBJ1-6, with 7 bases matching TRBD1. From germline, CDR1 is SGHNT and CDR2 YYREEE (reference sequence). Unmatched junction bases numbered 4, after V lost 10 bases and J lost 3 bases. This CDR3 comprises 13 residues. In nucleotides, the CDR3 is TGTGCCTGGGACAGCGGCTATAATTCACCCCTCCACTTT. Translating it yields CAWDSGYNSPLHF.

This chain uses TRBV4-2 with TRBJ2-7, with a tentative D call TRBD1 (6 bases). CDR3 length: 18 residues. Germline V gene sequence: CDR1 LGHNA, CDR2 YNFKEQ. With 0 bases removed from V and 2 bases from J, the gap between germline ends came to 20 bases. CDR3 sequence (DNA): TGTGCCAGCAGCCAAGAACGATCCCCGGGACACCTACCCTACGAGCAGTACTTC. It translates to CASSQERSPGHLPYEQYF.

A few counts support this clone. DNA for the CDR3: TGTGCCAGCAGCCCCCAGGGGGTGAACACTGAAGCTTTCTTT. This sequence encodes CASSPQGVNTEAFF. The gene calls are TRBV7-9 and TRBJ1-1; 7 nucleotides agree with TRBD1. Germline V gene sequence: CDR1 SEHNR, CDR2 FQNEAQ (reference sequence). The CDR3 sequence is 14 residues long. Trimming at V came to 5 bases and at J to 0 bases, leaving 3 bases not matched to a gene.

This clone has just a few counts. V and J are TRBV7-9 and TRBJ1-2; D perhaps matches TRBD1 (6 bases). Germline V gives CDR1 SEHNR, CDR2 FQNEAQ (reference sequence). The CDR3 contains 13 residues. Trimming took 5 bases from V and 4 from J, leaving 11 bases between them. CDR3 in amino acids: CASSPTGSYGYTF. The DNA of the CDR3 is TGTGCCAGCAGCCCGACAGGTAGCTATGGCTACACCTTC. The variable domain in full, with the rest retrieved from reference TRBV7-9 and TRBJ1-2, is DTGVSQNPRHKITKRGQNVTFRCDPISEHNRLYWYRQTLGQGPEFLTYFQNEAQLEKSRLLSDRFSAERPKGSFSTLEIQRTEQGDSAMYLCASSPTGSYGYTFGSGTRLTVV.

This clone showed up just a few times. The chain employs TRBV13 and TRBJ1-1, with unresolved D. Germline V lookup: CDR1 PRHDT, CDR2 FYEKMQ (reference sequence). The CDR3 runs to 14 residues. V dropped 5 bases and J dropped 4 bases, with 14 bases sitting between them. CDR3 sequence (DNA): TGTGCCAGCAGCCCCAAGAGGGCTTCCACTGAAGCTTTCTTT. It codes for CASSPKRASTEAFF. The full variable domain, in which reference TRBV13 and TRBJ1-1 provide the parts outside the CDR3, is AAGVIQSPRHLIKEKRETATLKCYPIPRHDTVYWYQQGPGQDPQFLISFYEKMQSDKGSIPDRFSAQQFSDYHSELNMSSLELGDSALYFCASSPKRASTEAFFGQGTRLTVV.

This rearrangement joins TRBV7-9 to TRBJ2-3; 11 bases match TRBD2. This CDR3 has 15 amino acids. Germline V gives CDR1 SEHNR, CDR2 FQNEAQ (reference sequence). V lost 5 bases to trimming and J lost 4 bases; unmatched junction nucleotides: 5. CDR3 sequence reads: CASSTTSGGPDTQYF. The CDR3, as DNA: TGTGCCAGCAGCACTACTAGCGGGGGACCAGATACGCAGTATTTT.